This TCR beta chain originates from a study of PD-1 blockade in classical Hodgkin lymphoma. General study points: Healthy donors were reported to have higher baseline TCR diversity than newly diagnosed patients. TCR diversity in CD4+, not CD8+, cells rose significantly by C4D1.

Generated by immunoSEQ multiplex PCR, the TCRdb table keeps only in-frame clones and is missing some. The data contain about 93,000 clones, over 75% of them seen just once; the ten biggest clones take up approximately 9%. The sample's time point: cycle 4 day 1 (C4D1), after more than five weeks of nivolumab. Every patient was affected by relapse after autologous stem cell transplantation, while exposure to brentuximab vedotin was not uniform. The length of the CDR3 is 13 residues. CDR1 is MRHNA and CDR2 is SNTAGT in the germline V gene. The V and J ends lost 6 bases and 6 bases respectively, with 14 bases between them. This clone occurred a few times. The antigen remains unidentified.

The sequencing here drew on peripheral blood mononuclear cells (PBMCs), taken before the fourth cycle of nivolumab. This chain connects TRBV6-4 to TRBJ1-2; D is uncertain. The source is a human donor with classical Hodgkin lymphoma. The CDR3 DNA sequence: TGTGCCAGCAGAAAACAGCCCGGGGATGGCTACACCTTC. This translates into CASRKQPGDGYTF.